This T cell receptor (beta chain) was observed in a study of technical replicates of blood from several donors. This CDR3 has 15 residues. Clones were sequenced by immunoSEQ multiplex PCR, and TCRdb holds only the in-frame ones, with some missing. The sample holds more than 45,000 clones, roughly 89% seen once. The chain employs TRBV21-1 and TRBJ1-6; the table's D call, TRBD1, was not checked against the DNA. TRBV21-1 is a recognized pseudogene. Sequencing used PBMCs. The clonotype comes from a human donor in good health. Some clones in this sample may be carry-over from other donors' samples. This chain's CDR3 is CASNRDKGSNSPLHF. DNA of the CDR3: TGTGCCAGCAACCGGGACAAGGGCTCAAATTCACCCCTCCACTTT.